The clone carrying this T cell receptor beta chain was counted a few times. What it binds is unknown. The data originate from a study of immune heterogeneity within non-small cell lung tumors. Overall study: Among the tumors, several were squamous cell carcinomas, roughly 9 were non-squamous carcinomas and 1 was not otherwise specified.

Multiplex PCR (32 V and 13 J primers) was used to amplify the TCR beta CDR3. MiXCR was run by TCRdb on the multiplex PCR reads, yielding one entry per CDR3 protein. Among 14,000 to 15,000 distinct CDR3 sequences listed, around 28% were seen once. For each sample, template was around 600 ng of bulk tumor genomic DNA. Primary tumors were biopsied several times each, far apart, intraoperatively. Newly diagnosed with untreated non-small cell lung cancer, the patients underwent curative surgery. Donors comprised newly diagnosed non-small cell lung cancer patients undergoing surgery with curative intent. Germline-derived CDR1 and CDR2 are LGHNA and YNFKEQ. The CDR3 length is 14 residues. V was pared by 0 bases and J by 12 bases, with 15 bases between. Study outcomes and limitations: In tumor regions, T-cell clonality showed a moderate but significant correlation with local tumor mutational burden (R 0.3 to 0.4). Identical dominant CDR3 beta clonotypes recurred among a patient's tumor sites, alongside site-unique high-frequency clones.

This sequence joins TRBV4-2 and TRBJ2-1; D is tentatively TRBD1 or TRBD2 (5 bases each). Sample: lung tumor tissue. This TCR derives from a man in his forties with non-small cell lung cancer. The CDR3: CASSQEGESRAQFF. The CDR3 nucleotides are TGTGCCAGCAGCCAAGAGGGGGAATCAAGGGCGCAGTTCTTC.